Following are 29 T cell receptor beta chains from one sample sequenced in a study of shared clonotypes between healthy human individuals (dated by TCRdb to the early 2020s). Libraries were made using the immunoSEQ multiplex PCR assay. Not all clones reach the TCRdb copy of this immuneACCESS table, which keeps in-frame sequences only. Checked studies attribute under half of the gap to unresolved V genes and leave the rest unexplained. The sample records some 530,000 clones, more than 65% of which are singletons. The ten biggest clones cover 10% to 15% of the sample. The sample taken for sequencing was PBMCs. All receptors come from a woman aged 40-49 years in good health. Some clones in this sample may be carry-over from other donors' samples.

The chain recombines TRBV2 with TRBJ1-5; D gene unclear. The V end lost 2 bases, the J end lost 4 bases, and 6 bases lay between the germline ends. CDR3 length: 13 residues. Germline V lookup: CDR1 SNHLY, CDR2 FYNNEI. The CDR3 DNA reads as TGTGCCAGCAGTGAATCAGAGAATCAGCCCCAGCATTTT. It encodes CASSESENQPQHF.

V usage is TRBV14 and J usage is TRBJ2-7; the D is unclear. CDR1 and CDR2 from the germline V gene are SGHDN and FVKESK. V lost 3 bases and J 2 bases, leaving 11 bases between the germline ends. The CDR3 length is 14 residues. DNA for the CDR3: TGTGCCAGCAGCCAGGACGACGGAACCTACGAGCAGTACTTC. Residues: CASSQDDGTYEQYF.

The rearrangement links TRBV11-2 to TRBJ2-1, with D maybe TRBD2 (5 bases). This CDR3 is built from 13 residues. In germline, CDR1 is SGHAT, CDR2 FQNNGV. V was clipped by 3 bases and J by 7 bases, with 10 bases between them. CDR3 bases: TGTGCCAGCAGCTTCGGACTTGAGAATGAGCAGTTCTTC. Translated, it gives CASSFGLENEQFF. Complete variable domain (other parts from reference TRBV11-2 and TRBJ2-1): EAGVAQSPRYKIIEKRQSVAFWCNPISGHATLYWYQQILGQGPKLLIQFQNNGVVDDSQLPKDRFSAERLKGVDSTLKIQPAKLEDSAVYLCASSFGLENEQFFGPGTRLTVL.

The chain uses TRBV7-3 and TRBJ2-7; TRBD2 agrees at 10 bases. Germline V gene lookup returns CDR1 SGHTA and CDR2 FQGTGA. The CDR3 extends over 14 amino acids. After removal of 4 bases from V and 3 bases from J, the junction contained 3 bases not matched to a gene. CDR3: CASSSLAGGYEQYF. The CDR3 DNA reads TGTGCCAGCAGCTCATTAGCGGGAGGCTACGAGCAGTACTTC.

J is TRBJ2-3 and V is TRBV7-2; tentatively, D is TRBD2 (5 bases). This CDR3 is 14 amino acids long. Germline V gene sequence: CDR1 SGHTA, CDR2 FQGNSA. The V gene lost 5 bases and the J gene lost 8 bases, with 17 bases spanning the gap. The CDR3 region is CASSLIPRVPTQYF. CDR3 DNA: TGTGCCAGCAGCCTTATTCCGCGGGTGCCTACGCAGTATTTT.

The chain combines TRBV6-1 with TRBJ2-7; 9 nucleotides align to TRBD2. J gave up 5 bases and V 7 bases, and 6 bases lay outside the gene matches. Germline loops: CDR1 MNHNS, CDR2 SASEGT. The CDR3 loop spans 13 amino acids. CDR3 sequence (DNA): TGTGCCAGCACGACTAGCGGCCGCCACGAGCAGTACTTC. This codes for CASTTSGRHEQYF.

The chain carries TRBV18 and TRBJ1-1; D perhaps matches TRBD1 (6 bases). This CDR3 spans 12 amino acids. The germline V gene has CDR1 KGHSH and CDR2 LQKENI. V was cut by 2 bases and J by 8 bases, with 9 bases left in between. The CDR3 protein is CASSPLDSEAFF. The CDR3 DNA reads as TGTGCCAGCTCACCATTGGACAGCGAAGCTTTCTTT.

This chain uses TRBV2 with TRBJ2-1; D is tentatively TRBD1 or TRBD2 (5 bases each). V was clipped by 7 bases and J by 5 bases, with 12 bases between them. Germline V gene lookup returns CDR1 SNHLY and CDR2 FYNNEI. The length of the CDR3 is 13 residues. Here the CDR3 DNA reads TGTGCCAGCACCGGGACGCAGGACAATGAGCAGTTCTTC. Its protein product is CASTGTQDNEQFF.

The chain has TRBV15 and TRBJ2-5, with D perhaps TRBD1 (5 bases). CDR3 length equals 12 residues. Trimming cost V 5 bases and J 5 bases, with 9 bases left between them. Germline V gives CDR1 LNHNV, CDR2 YYDKDF (reference sequence). CDR3 nucleotide sequence: TGTGCCACCAGCCGATCAGGGGAGACCCAGTACTTC. Translated: CATSRSGETQYF.

This rearrangement joins TRBV9 to TRBJ1-1, with a tentative D call TRBD1 (5 bases). CDR3 length: 16 amino acids. Germline V gene sequence: CDR1 SGDLS, CDR2 YYNGEE. V lost 0 bases and J 1 base, leaving 13 bases between the germline ends. The CDR3 coding sequence is TGTGCCAGCAGCGTAGCCGAGGGGCGGCCGAACACTGAAGCTTTCTTT. Encoded protein: CASSVAEGRPNTEAFF.

On this clone itself: A far bigger clonotype differs at one base, so this is likely a read error. The same CDR3 can be traced to other DNA sequences in this sample. The chain has TRBV11-3 and TRBJ2-1; D might be TRBD1 (5 bases). Germline values: CDR1 SGHNT, CDR2 YENEEA. Deletions cut 5 bases from V and 10 bases from J, with 18 bases between. The CDR3 contains 14 residues. The CDR3 sequence: CASSPARGANEQFF. The CDR3 region has the DNA TGTGCCAGCAGCCCCGCGCGTGGGGCTAACGAGCAGTTCTTC.

This clone appeared a few times. This probably arose from a read error, given a far larger clone one base away. Other DNA sequences in the same sample also yield this CDR3. J is TRBJ2-5 and V is TRBV29-1; D is unclear. V lost 7 bases, J lost 5 bases, and 17 bases lay in between. The CDR3 is made up of 13 amino acids. Germline lookup yields CDR1 SQVTM and CDR2 ANQGSEA. CDR3 sequence (DNA): TGCAGCGCAGGCCAGGAGCCGCTGGAGACCCAGTACTTC. Translating gives CSAGQEPLETQYF.

In its sample, this clone was seen once. The chain uses TRBV5-1 and TRBJ1-2; 8 nucleotides align to TRBD1. The ends lost 2 bases at V and 8 bases at J; junction bases unmatched: 8. Germline V gene data show CDR1 as SGHRS and CDR2 as YFSETQ. The CDR3 runs to 14 residues. DNA for the CDR3: TGCGCCAGCAGCTTACCCGGGACAGGAGAGGGCTACACCTTC. Translating it yields CASSLPGTGEGYTF.

This clone was recorded only once. The J gene is TRBJ1-3, the V gene TRBV9; D perhaps matches TRBD1 (5 bases). The CDR3 has 15 amino acids. Deletions cut 6 bases from V and 8 bases from J, with 21 bases between. Germline V gives CDR1 SGDLS, CDR2 YYNGEE. CDR3: CASTTTVGVWDTIYF. The CDR3 nucleotides are TGTGCCAGCACCACGACGGTGGGGGTATGGGACACCATATATTTT.

To note about this clone: This is likely an artifact of a read error, given a far larger clone one base away. The rearrangement uses TRBV9 and TRBJ1-2; no clear D gene. With 2 bases removed from V and 2 bases from J, the gap between germline ends came to 7 bases. Germline V gene sequence: CDR1 SGDLS, CDR2 YYNGEE. This CDR3 comprises 13 residues. Written as DNA, the CDR3 is TGTGCCAGCAGCGTTTCCGTGAACTATGGCTACACCTTC. Translation gives CASSVSVNYGYTF.

The chain recombines TRBV30 with TRBJ2-7, with 7 bases aligning to TRBD2. The CDR3 runs 12 residues. CDR1 GTSNPN and CDR2 SVGIG come from the germline V gene (reference sequence). The junction had 4 bases not matched to a gene; V was cut back by 1 base and J by 7 bases. CDR3 in amino acids: CAWSGLAGEQYF. The DNA for the CDR3 is TGTGCCTGGAGTGGCTTAGCGGGTGAGCAGTACTTC.

As regards this clone: A far larger clone is one nucleotide away, so this likely arose from a read error. The gene calls are TRBV29-1 and TRBJ1-1, with D maybe TRBD1 (5 bases). The germline CDR1 and CDR2 sequences are SQVTM and ANQGSEA. The length of the CDR3 is 14 residues. The V end was cut by 2 bases, the J end by 5 bases, with 15 bases between. CDR3 sequence: CSVEFGEWGTEAFF. DNA for the CDR3: TGCAGCGTTGAATTTGGAGAGTGGGGGACTGAAGCTTTCTTT.

The chain links TRBV10-3 to TRBJ2-7, with 8 bases identical to TRBD2. After removal of 6 bases from V and 2 bases from J, the junction contained 6 bases not matched to a gene. Germline V lookup: CDR1 ENHRY, CDR2 SYGVKD. The CDR3 runs to 14 residues. The CDR3 DNA follows: TGTGCCATCAGAGGGACGGGGGGGGCCTACGAGCAGTACTTC. Translation: CAIRGTGGAYEQYF.

In DNA, the CDR3 is TGTGCCAGCAGCTCGGAGGCATCTATACCCAACACTGAAGCTTTCTTT. This encodes CASSSEASIPNTEAFF. The V and J genes are TRBV13 and TRBJ1-1; D call uncertain. Germline V gives CDR1 PRHDT, CDR2 FYEKMQ (reference sequence). The CDR3 extends over 16 amino acids. V lost 4 bases and J lost 2, with 17 bases in between.

This clone was found a few times. The V gene is TRBV5-4, the J gene TRBJ2-1, with 9 positions matching TRBD2. V dropped 0 bases and J dropped 2; count of bases not matched to a gene: 9. Germline lookup yields CDR1 SGHNT and CDR2 YYREEE (reference sequence). This CDR3 comprises 18 residues. CDR3 sequence reads: CASSLDSPLAGTYNEQFF. The CDR3 DNA reads as TGTGCCAGCAGCTTGGACTCACCTCTAGCGGGAACCTACAATGAGCAGTTCTTC. The full variable domain, in which reference TRBV5-4 and TRBJ2-1 provide the parts outside the CDR3, is ETGVTQSPTHLIKTRGQQVTLRCSSQSGHNTVSWYQQALGQGPQFIFQYYREEENGRGNFPPRFSGLQFPNYSSELNVNALELDDSALYLCASSLDSPLAGTYNEQFFGPGTRLTVL.

This clone was observed a handful of times. CDR3 bases: TGTGCCAGCAGCTCTGACAGGGGATCATGGGGCTACACCTTC. This encodes CASSSDRGSWGYTF. This chain uses TRBV28 with TRBJ1-2, with 8 nucleotides matching TRBD1. CDR1 and CDR2 from the germline V gene are MDHEN and SYDVKM. The CDR3 extends over 14 amino acids. V shed 6 bases, J shed 8 bases, and the junction held 11 bases outside the gene matches.

The chain combines TRBV28 with TRBJ1-2; D is perhaps TRBD1 (6 bases). Trimming removed 3 bases from V and 6 bases from J, with 11 bases in between. Looked up from germline, CDR1 is MDHEN and CDR2 is SYDVKM. The CDR3 loop spans 13 amino acids. CDR3 loop: CASSLGGQDGYTF. CDR3 in DNA: TGTGCCAGCAGTTTGGGGGGGCAGGATGGCTACACCTTC.

This clone was counted once. The J gene is TRBJ1-1, the V gene TRBV15, with 7 bases matching TRBD1. Losses at the gene ends were 3 bases for V and 3 bases for J; bases not matched to a gene: 7. Germline assignment: CDR1 LNHNV and CDR2 YYDKDF (reference sequence). The CDR3 runs to 15 residues. Here the CDR3 reads CATSSGRGRYTEAFF. In DNA, the CDR3 is TGTGCCACCAGCAGTGGCAGGGGGAGATACACTGAAGCTTTCTTT. Full variable domain (missing parts from reference TRBV15 and TRBJ1-1): DAMVIQNPRYQVTQFGKPVTLSCSQTLNHNVMYWYQQKSSQAPKLLFHYYDKDFNNEADTPDNFQSRRPNTSFCFLDIRSPGLGDTAMYLCATSSGRGRYTEAFFGQGTRLTVV.

Worth noting for this clone: Additional DNA sequences in this sample encode the identical CDR3. The V gene is TRBV7-9, the J gene TRBJ2-7, with 7 bases lining up with TRBD2. The J segment lost 0 bases and the V segment lost 5 bases, leaving 1 base of the junction unmatched. This CDR3 comprises 13 residues. Germline CDR1 is SEHNR and CDR2 is FQNEAQ (reference sequence). CDR3 DNA sequence: TGTGCCAGCAGCCCTAGCGGCTCCTACGAGCAGTACTTC. Protein: CASSPSGSYEQYF.

The J gene is TRBJ1-5, the V gene TRBV29-1; D is uncertain. V was shortened by 6 bases and J by 6 bases, with 15 bases between the two germline ends. The CDR3 consists of 13 residues. The germline V gene has CDR1 SQVTM and CDR2 ANQGSEA. CDR3: CSVRTDVGQPQHF. Written as DNA, the CDR3 is TGCAGCGTCAGAACCGACGTGGGTCAGCCCCAGCATTTT.

The chain employs TRBV27 and TRBJ2-2; maybe TRBD2 (6 bases). Trimming took 5 bases from V and 0 from J, leaving 13 bases between them. The V gene's germline CDR1 is MNHEY and CDR2 SMNVEV (reference sequence). The CDR3 spans 16 residues. The CDR3 spells CASSLTGTSNTGELFF. Written as DNA, the CDR3 is TGTGCCAGCAGTCTCACCGGGACTTCGAACACCGGGGAGCTGTTTTTT.

The V gene is TRBV5-4, the J gene TRBJ2-2; D ambiguous. Trimming cost V 1 base and J 4 bases, with 5 bases left between them. The CDR3 is 13 amino acids. Looked up from germline, CDR1 is SGHNT and CDR2 is YYREEE (reference sequence). CDR3 amino acids: CASSLTSTGELFF. CDR3 nucleotide sequence: TGTGCCAGCAGCTTGACTTCCACCGGGGAGCTGTTTTTT. Using reference TRBV5-4 and TRBJ2-2 for the parts outside the CDR3, the full variable domain is ETGVTQSPTHLIKTRGQQVTLRCSSQSGHNTVSWYQQALGQGPQFIFQYYREEENGRGNFPPRFSGLQFPNYSSELNVNALELDDSALYLCASSLTSTGELFFGEGSRLTVL.

The chain joins TRBV7-9 to TRBJ2-7; D is ambiguous. Per germline, CDR1 SEHNR and CDR2 FQNEAQ (reference sequence). The CDR3 consists of 14 residues. Trimming removed 0 bases at V and 2 bases at J, with 8 bases between. The CDR3 sequence: CASSLALPTYEQYF. In DNA form, the CDR3 reads TGTGCCAGCAGCTTAGCTTTACCCACCTACGAGCAGTACTTC.

This rearrangement joins TRBV30 to TRBJ2-2, with 10 nucleotides matching TRBD2. V lost 0 bases to trimming and J lost 7 bases; unmatched junction nucleotides: 8. This CDR3 region has 16 residues. CDR1 is GTSNPN and CDR2 is SVGIG in the germline V gene (reference sequence). The CDR3 region is CAWSVLASGRGGELFF. The CDR3 DNA sequence: TGTGCCTGGAGTGTACTGGCTAGCGGGAGAGGCGGGGAGCTGTTTTTT.